This T cell receptor (beta chain) was documented in a study of T cell responses to AZD1222 COVID-19 vaccine. Looked up from germline, CDR1 is MGHRA and CDR2 is YSYEKL. V was shortened by 1 base and J by 0 bases, with 10 bases between the two germline ends. The CDR3 covers 15 residues. Sequencing was performed with immunoSEQ multiplex PCR; in TCRdb, only in-frame clones are kept and a portion is missing. Of over 95,000 clones detected, 87% appear once; the ten largest clones hold 12%. The material sequenced was peripheral blood, taken on day 0 of AZD1222 vaccination. The chain joins TRBV4-1 to TRBJ2-7; possibly TRBD2 for D (5 bases). The clonotype comes from an adult in good health. The CDR3 coding sequence is TGCGCCAGCAGCCAAGGGACTTCCCGCTCCTACGAGCAGTACTTC. It encodes CASSQGTSRSYEQYF.